This section outlines one T cell receptor beta chain sequence together with its context. Trimming removed 4 bases from V and 8 bases from J; junction bases left unmatched: 12. This CDR3 comprises 17 residues. Germline-derived CDR1 and CDR2 are MGHRA and YSYEKL. As handled by the study authors: Using reference gene primer amplification, nucleated cell counts were estimated. Sequenced by immunoSEQ multiplex PCR; TCRdb stores in-frame clones only, minus some. The DNA was the basis for D and trimming; V, J and clone size are from that table. This table has roughly 30,000 clones, roughly 92% appearing once. These data originate in a study of blood T cell repertoires in COVID-19. About the research overall: Spain, Italy and the United States supplied samples that represented acute and convalescent COVID-19.

The J gene is TRBJ1-6, the V gene TRBV4-1; 9 nucleotides match TRBD1. Sequenced sample: peripheral blood. The receptor was derived from a man in his fifties or sixties with acute or convalescent COVID-19. The CDR3 region is CASSRRPGQGIDSPLHF. The CDR3 nucleotides are TGCGCCAGCAGCCGAAGGCCCGGACAGGGGATTGATTCACCCCTCCACTTT.